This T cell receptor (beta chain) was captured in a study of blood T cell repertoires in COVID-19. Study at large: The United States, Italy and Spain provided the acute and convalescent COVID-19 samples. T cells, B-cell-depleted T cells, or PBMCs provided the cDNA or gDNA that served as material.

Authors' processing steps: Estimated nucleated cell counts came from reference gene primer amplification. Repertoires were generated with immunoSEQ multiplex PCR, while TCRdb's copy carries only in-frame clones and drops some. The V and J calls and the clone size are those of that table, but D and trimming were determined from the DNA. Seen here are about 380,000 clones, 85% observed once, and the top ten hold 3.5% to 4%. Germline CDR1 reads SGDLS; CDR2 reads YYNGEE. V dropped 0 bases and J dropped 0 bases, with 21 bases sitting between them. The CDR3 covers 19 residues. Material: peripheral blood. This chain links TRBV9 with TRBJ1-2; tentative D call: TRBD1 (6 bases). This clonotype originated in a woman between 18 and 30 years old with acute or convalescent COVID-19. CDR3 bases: TGTGCCAGCAGCGTAGGAAGTGGGGACATCCCTGGTCCTAACTATGGCTACACCTTC. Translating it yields CASSVGSGDIPGPNYGYTF.